What follows are 30 T cell receptor beta chains derived from one specimen sequenced in a study of blood T cell repertoires in COVID-19 (dated by TCRdb to about 2020). To prepare the library, the immunoSEQ multiplex PCR assay was applied. TCRdb limited this immuneACCESS table to in-frame rearrangements with V and J called. A share of clones is missing; checked studies link under half to unresolved V genes, and the rest is unexplained. Across this sample there are about 220,000 clones, with more than 75% seen only once. The top ten hold around 13% of the sample. The sample was peripheral blood. These receptors came from a human donor in a cohort sampled during active COVID-19.

This clone occurred once. The chain couples TRBV1 to TRBJ2-3; the D segment call TRBD2 is taken from the table without a DNA check. TRBV1 represents a pseudogene. CDR3 length: 14 residues. The CDR3 coding sequence is TGCACCAGCAGTCCTTTTAGCGGGGGACATACGCAGTATTTT. Amino acid sequence: CTSSPFSGGHTQYF.

CDR3 in amino acids: CAGSSGNGYEQYF. CDR3 DNA: TGTGCCGGAAGTAGCGGGAACGGCTACGAGCAGTACTTC. The chain recombines TRBV6-6 with TRBJ2-7; 8 bases fit TRBD2. The length of the CDR3 is 13 residues. After removal of 11 bases from V and 3 bases from J, the junction contained 9 bases not matched to a gene. The germline gives CDR1 MNHNY, CDR2 SVGAGI (reference sequence).

J is TRBJ2-2 and V is TRBV7-3, with TRBD1 matching 7 bases. V shed 4 bases, J shed 3 bases, and the junction held 5 bases outside the gene matches. CDR3 length: 15 amino acids. Germline V CDR1 and CDR2: SGHTA, FQGTGA. In DNA, the CDR3 is TGTGCCAGCAGCTCAGGGGGTAGAGACACCGGGGAGCTGTTTTTT. This gives the protein CASSSGGRDTGELFF.

The V call is TRBV29-1, the J call TRBJ2-3; 10 bases align to TRBD2. In germline, CDR1 is SQVTM, CDR2 ANQGSEA. CDR3 size: 14 residues. With V trimmed by 5 bases and J by 0 bases, 2 bases remained unmatched. CDR3 protein: CSVTSGTSTDTQYF. CDR3 bases: TGCAGCGTTACTAGCGGGACTAGCACAGATACGCAGTATTTT.

The chain carries TRBV20-1 and TRBJ1-5; D may be TRBD1 (5 bases). The germline gives CDR1 DFQATT, CDR2 SNEGSKA (reference sequence). The V gene lost 3 bases and the J gene lost 2 bases, with 17 bases spanning the gap. This CDR3 is 16 amino acids long. The CDR3 DNA reads TGCAGTGCTAGTCCCGAGGGGAGGGGAGGCAATCAGCCCCAGCATTTT. Translated, it gives CSASPEGRGGNQPQHF.

This clone came up once. This chain joins TRBV7-9 and TRBJ2-3, with TRBD2 identical over 13 bases. Germline loops: CDR1 SEHNR, CDR2 FQNEAQ (reference sequence). CDR3 size: 17 residues. V shed 5 bases, J shed 3 bases, and the junction held 8 bases outside the gene matches. DNA of the CDR3: TGTGCCAGCAGCCGGCGACTAGCGGGAGGCGGGACAGATACGCAGTATTTT. It codes for CASSRRLAGGGTDTQYF.

The chain has TRBV5-4 and TRBJ1-4; a weak D match, TRBD1 (6 bases). Trimming took 4 bases from V and 0 from J, leaving 10 bases between them. The CDR3 consists of 15 residues. Germline values: CDR1 SGHNT, CDR2 YYREEE (reference sequence). The CDR3 nucleotides are TGTGCCAGCAGCGCTGGGACAACAACTAATGAAAAACTGTTTTTT. Protein sequence: CASSAGTTTNEKLFF.

The rearrangement uses TRBV10-3 and TRBJ2-7; TRBD1 aligns across 12 bases. Losses at the gene ends were 6 bases for V and 2 bases for J; bases not matched to a gene: 8. Per the germline V gene, CDR1 is ENHRY and CDR2 is SYGVKD. The CDR3 has 16 amino acids. CDR3 nucleotide sequence: TGTGCCATCAGGGGGGACAGGGGGCCATCGCCCTACGAGCAGTACTTC. Translating it yields CAIRGDRGPSPYEQYF.

This clone was picked up a small number of times. This chain links TRBV6-6 with TRBJ1-2; TRBD1 is a possible D gene (6 bases). CDR3 size: 14 residues. Per the germline V gene, CDR1 is MNHNY and CDR2 is SVGAGI (reference sequence). Trimming left V 3 bases short and J 3 bases short, with 11 bases between. CDR3 amino acids: CASSYPGVDYGYTF. CDR3 sequence (DNA): TGTGCCAGCAGTTATCCAGGGGTCGACTATGGCTACACCTTC.

This sequence joins TRBV21-1 and TRBJ1-1; TRBD1, the table's D call, was not compared with the DNA. TRBV21-1 is a listed pseudogene. The CDR3 length is 16 residues. This chain's CDR3 is CASSPPGTGGLPEAFF. The CDR3 DNA sequence: TGTGCCAGCAGCCCGCCCGGGACAGGGGGATTACCTGAAGCTTTCTTT.

The chain employs TRBV4-3 and TRBJ2-2, with D possibly being TRBD1 (5 bases). This CDR3 spans 17 amino acids. Trimming took 1 base from V and 3 from J, leaving 15 bases between them. The germline gives CDR1 LGHNA, CDR2 YSLEER. DNA of the CDR3: TGCGCCAGCAGCCAAGTTTTGGGGCTCTCAGACACCGGGGAGCTGTTTTTT. It specifies CASSQVLGLSDTGELFF.

In this sample, this clone turned up once. In DNA form, the CDR3 reads TGTGCCAGTAGTATGGCCCAGGGGTTCGGCACCGGGGAGCTGTTTTTT. Translated, it gives CASSMAQGFGTGELFF. The gene calls are TRBV19 and TRBJ2-2; tentative D call: TRBD1 (6 bases). V lost 3 bases and J lost 4, with 15 bases in between. CDR1 and CDR2 from the germline V gene are LNHDA and SQIVND (reference sequence). The length of the CDR3 is 16 residues.

V gene TRBV5-1 combines with J gene TRBJ2-3; 12 bases are a match to TRBD2. V shed 4 bases and J 0 bases; nucleotides not matched to a gene: 3. From germline, CDR1 is SGHRS and CDR2 YFSETQ. CDR3 length: 16 residues. As DNA, the CDR3 is TGCGCCAGCAGCAGGGGGACTAGCGGGAGCACAGATACGCAGTATTTT. Translated: CASSRGTSGSTDTQYF. The whole variable domain, remainder taken from reference TRBV5-1 and TRBJ2-3, is KAGVTQTPRYLIKTRGQQVTLSCSPISGHRSVSWYQQTPGQGLQFLFEYFSETQRNKGNFPGRFSGRQFSNSRSEMNVSTLELGDSALYLCASSRGTSGSTDTQYFGPGTRLTVL.

This chain links TRBV6-5 with TRBJ1-5; 10 nucleotides match TRBD1. Unmatched junction bases numbered 9, after V lost 6 bases and J lost 7 bases. CDR1 MNHEY and CDR2 SVGAGI come from the germline V gene. The CDR3 is 15 residues long. The CDR3 loop is CASRGGTGEEQPQHF. DNA of the CDR3: TGTGCCAGCAGGGGGGGGACAGGGGAGGAACAGCCCCAGCATTTT.

The J gene is TRBJ1-2, the V gene TRBV12-3 or TRBV12-4, with D unclear. The CDR3 extends over 13 amino acids. Deletions cut 8 bases from V and 0 bases from J, with 10 bases between. CDR3 protein: CASSLMPNYGYTF. DNA of the CDR3: TGTGCCAGCTCCCTAATGCCTAACTATGGCTACACCTTC.

This chain's CDR3 is CASSTLAGAVTDTQYF. The CDR3 DNA reads as TGTGCCAGCAGCACCCTAGCGGGAGCAGTCACAGATACGCAGTATTTT. V is TRBV7-2 and J is TRBJ2-3, with 10 bases matching TRBD2. CDR1 and CDR2 from the germline V gene are SGHTA and FQGNSA. J was trimmed by 2 bases and V by 5 bases; bases with no gene match: 7. The CDR3 consists of 16 residues.

The chain joins TRBV15 to TRBJ1-4, with D possibly being TRBD1 (5 bases). V was clipped by 0 bases and J by 7 bases, with 9 bases between them. Germline assignment: CDR1 LNHNV and CDR2 YYDKDF (reference sequence). CDR3 length: 14 amino acids. CDR3 nucleotide sequence: TGTGCCACCAGCAGAGATCGGGGGGGTGAAAAACTGTTTTTT. Translation gives CATSRDRGGEKLFF.

V usage is TRBV5-1 and J usage is TRBJ1-3; possibly TRBD1 for D (5 bases). Germline-derived CDR1 and CDR2 are SGHRS and YFSETQ. V was pared by 4 bases and J by 2 bases, with 10 bases between. The CDR3 is made up of 14 amino acids. The CDR3 nucleotides read TGCGCCAGCAGCGAGGGGAGGGCTGGAAACACCATATATTTT. It codes for CASSEGRAGNTIYF.

V usage is TRBV29-1 and J usage is TRBJ1-2; 9 positions agree with TRBD1. The CDR3 consists of 13 residues. Germline assignment: CDR1 SQVTM and CDR2 ANQGSEA. With V trimmed by 6 bases and J by 7 bases, 9 bases remained unmatched. CDR3 residues: CSVDLTGGAGYTF. Here the CDR3 DNA reads TGCAGCGTGGACTTGACAGGGGGAGCTGGCTACACCTTC.

On this clone: The same CDR3 arises from other DNA sequences in this sample as well. V is TRBV5-5 and J is TRBJ1-2, with 10 bases aligning to TRBD1. Trimming cost V 3 bases and J 8 bases; bases outside gene matches: 13. The germline V gene has CDR1 SGHKS and CDR2 YYEKEE (reference sequence). This CDR3 has 16 amino acids. CDR3 in DNA: TGTGCCAGCAGCTCGGGCGGGACAGGGGCCGCGGGGGGCTACACCTTC. Encoded protein: CASSSGGTGAAGGYTF.

The chain links TRBV4-1 to TRBJ2-1; 14 bases line up with TRBD2. Germline trimming cut 2 bases from V and 4 bases from J; bases unmatched to any gene: 10. CDR3 length: 19 residues. Germline CDR1 reads MGHRA; CDR2 reads YSYEKL. The CDR3 is CASSQPGTSGRMGYNEQFF. DNA of the CDR3: TGCGCCAGCAGCCAACCCGGGACTAGCGGGAGAATGGGGTACAATGAGCAGTTCTTC.

This clone appeared a single time. J is TRBJ1-5 and V is TRBV28, with D uncertain. Trimming shortened V by 2 bases and J by 4 bases, and 12 bases separated the two germline ends. The CDR3 spans 15 residues. The germline gives CDR1 MDHEN, CDR2 SYDVKM. CDR3 nucleotides: TGTGCCAGCAGTTTAGTAGTCAGAGGAAATCAGCCCCAGCATTTT. The encoded protein is CASSLVVRGNQPQHF.

CDR3 nucleotides: TGTGCCAGCAGTTCGGGACAGGAGGAGACCCAGTACTTC. Translation: CASSSGQEETQYF. The chain combines TRBV6-6 with TRBJ2-5; TRBD1 agrees at 8 bases. There are 13 residues in the CDR3. The germline CDR1 and CDR2 sequences are MNHNY and SVGAGI (reference sequence). Losses at the gene ends were 4 bases for V and 5 bases for J; bases not matched to a gene: 3.

This chain links TRBV7-2 with TRBJ2-7; the D is unclear. Trimming took 1 base from V and 2 from J, leaving 9 bases between them. This CDR3 has 14 amino acids. Germline V gives CDR1 SGHTA, CDR2 FQGNSA. The CDR3 DNA reads as TGTGCCAGCAGCTTAGGCAGGCAAACCTACGAGCAGTACTTC. As protein: CASSLGRQTYEQYF.

The chain has TRBV6-6 and TRBJ1-4; D gene uncertain. Trimming took 8 bases from V and 8 from J, leaving 15 bases between them. The CDR3 has 13 residues. Germline loops: CDR1 MNHNY, CDR2 SVGAGI (reference sequence). The CDR3 nucleotides read TGTGCCAGCGGGAGGGTCGCTAGCGAAAAACTGTTTTTT. This gives the protein CASGRVASEKLFF.

The sample holds many counts of this clone. This rearrangement joins TRBV7-2 to TRBJ2-5; D is uncertain. This CDR3 region has 13 residues. V lost 6 bases to trimming and J lost 4 bases, with 12 bases between them. Germline V gene lookup returns CDR1 SGHTA and CDR2 FQGNSA. CDR3 sequence: CASSKPGTETQYF. The CDR3 region has the DNA TGTGCCAGCAGTAAGCCAGGCACAGAGACCCAGTACTTC.

CDR3 sequence (DNA): TGTGCCAGCAGCTTAGGCCTCACGGCCGGGGAGCTGTTTTTT. Its protein is CASSLGLTAGELFF. The V and J genes are TRBV7-9 and TRBJ2-2; D is undetermined. Trimming pared 1 base from V and 6 bases from J, leaving 9 bases between. The germline gives CDR1 SEHNR, CDR2 FQNEAQ (reference sequence). This CDR3 has 14 residues.

V is TRBV9 and J is TRBJ2-2, with D possibly matching TRBD2 (5 bases). The V and J ends lost 4 bases and 1 base respectively, with 11 bases between them. Germline V gene lookup returns CDR1 SGDLS and CDR2 YYNGEE. This CDR3 has 15 amino acids. CDR3 bases: TGTGCCAGCAGCTCCGGGGAAGGGAACACCGGGGAGCTGTTTTTT. Its protein product is CASSSGEGNTGELFF. Full variable domain (remainder filled in from reference TRBV9 and TRBJ2-2): DSGVTQTPKHLITATGQRVTLRCSPRSGDLSVYWYQQSLDQGLQFLIQYYNGEERAKGNILERFSAQQFPDLHSELNLSSLELGDSALYFCASSSGEGNTGELFFGEGSRLTVL.

This sequence joins TRBV5-4 and TRBJ1-6, with D perhaps matching TRBD1 (6 bases). The V and J ends lost 1 base and 6 bases respectively, with 8 bases between them. The CDR3 has 14 amino acids. Germline-derived CDR1 and CDR2 are SGHNT and YYREEE (reference sequence). Here the CDR3 DNA reads TGTGCCAGCAGCTTGACAGGGTTTAATTCACCCCTCCACTTT. This gives the protein CASSLTGFNSPLHF.

The CDR3: CASGLLTGSEQYF. The CDR3 nucleotides read TGTGCCAGCGGCCTTCTTACGGGTAGCGAGCAGTACTTC. This sequence joins TRBV6-6 and TRBJ2-7; D is undetermined. V gave up 8 bases and J gave up 6 bases, with 17 bases separating them. Per germline, CDR1 MNHNY and CDR2 SVGAGI (reference sequence). This CDR3 contains 13 residues.